The sequence of this T cell receptor (beta chain) was determined in a study of blood T cells in healthy people across ages. Germline V lookup: CDR1 DFQATT, CDR2 SNEGSKA (reference sequence). V shed 6 bases and J shed 3 bases, with 15 bases lying between them. The CDR3 extends over 13 amino acids. It was with a sample-barcoded 5' primer and a J-beta primer mix that a second PCR of roughly 7 to 12 cycles was run. TCRdb re-called the 5' RACE reads with MiXCR, one entry per CDR3 protein. The sample carries about 1.4 million distinct CDR3 sequences, approximately 63% recorded once. This TCR was recovered from a man between 18 and 29 years old in good health. Sequenced input: blood. The chain employs TRBV20-1 and TRBJ2-7; D call uncertain. The CDR3 nucleotides read TGCAGTGCCCCGTTGACCATCCGCTACGAGCAGTACTTC. Translation gives CSAPLTIRYEQYF.